These 9 T cell receptor beta chains were all obtained from the same sample, sequenced in a study of regulatory T cells in long-lasting Graves disease. Time point here: newly diagnosed GD, antithyroid drugs for less than 3 months. Generation of the TCR library employed RNA extracted from PBMCs. Construction of TCR beta libraries relied on iRepertoire HTBI primers and on Arm-PCR targeting CDR3 regions. TCRdb fed the multiplex PCR reads into MiXCR, producing one record per CDR3 protein. The table records some 220,000 distinct CDR3 sequences, roughly 19% of them present only once. The same specimen was also included in a second study, on T cells in Graves' hyperthyroidism and ophthalmopathy.

Here the sequenced sample was peripheral blood mononuclear cells (PBMCs), taken at new diagnosis, from a patient treated with antithyroid drugs. Receptor source: a woman aged 25 to 45 with Graves disease.

In this sample, this clonotype turned up many times. The rearrangement links TRBV25-1 to TRBJ1-2; D might be TRBD1 (6 bases). The CDR3 extends over 13 amino acids. Germline assignment: CDR1 MGHDK and CDR2 SYGVNS. Trimming stripped 9 bases from V and 4 bases from J, with 15 bases between. CDR3 bases: TGTGCCAGTCTACAGGGCAGCGGCTATGGCTACACCTTC. It translates to CASLQGSGYGYTF.

The table lists this clonotype with many counts. The chain has TRBV19 and TRBJ1-2, with D perhaps matching TRBD1 (5 bases). Germline loops: CDR1 LNHDA, CDR2 SQIVND (reference sequence). Deletions cut 6 bases from V and 3 bases from J, with 14 bases between. The CDR3 has 14 residues. The CDR3 DNA reads as TGTGCCAGTAGCAAAACCAGGGATCACTATGGCTACACCTTC. Translating it yields CASSKTRDHYGYTF. Variable domain in full (rest from reference TRBV19 and TRBJ1-2): DGGITQSPKYLFRKEGQNVTLSCEQNLNHDAMYWYRQDPGQGLRLIYYSQIVNDFQKGDIAEGYSVSREKKESFPLTVTSAQKNPTAFYLCASSKTRDHYGYTFGSGTRLTVV.

A few counts support this clonotype. The rearrangement joins TRBV5-1 to TRBJ2-5; D ambiguous. The CDR3 loop spans 14 amino acids. The germline V and J ends were trimmed by 6 bases and 4 bases, with 16 bases remaining between them. Germline CDR1 SGHRS, CDR2 YFSETQ. CDR3 loop: CASTKSETGETQYF. CDR3 nucleotides: TGCGCCAGCACCAAATCTGAAACGGGAGAGACCCAGTACTTC.

This clonotype showed up many times. The chain links TRBV25-1 to TRBJ1-1; 8 positions match TRBD1. Trimming cost V 4 bases and J 3 bases; bases outside gene matches: 10. The germline gives CDR1 MGHDK, CDR2 SYGVNS. The CDR3 extends over 16 amino acids. CDR3 amino acids: CASSGLQGEKYTEAFF. The DNA of the CDR3 is TGTGCCAGCAGTGGACTACAGGGGGAGAAGTACACTGAAGCTTTCTTT.

V usage is TRBV7-9 and J usage is TRBJ1-2; 7 bases are a match to TRBD1. CDR3 length: 12 amino acids. J was trimmed by 8 bases and V by 5 bases; bases with no gene match: 5. Per the germline V gene, CDR1 is SEHNR and CDR2 is FQNEAQ (reference sequence). As DNA, the CDR3 is TGTGCCAGCAGCCAACGGACAGGAGGCTACACCTTC. Translated, it gives CASSQRTGGYTF.

The table lists this clonotype with many counts. The chain combines TRBV24-1 with TRBJ1-1, with a possible D match to TRBD1 (5 bases). CDR3 size: 14 residues. Germline CDR1 reads KGHDR; CDR2 reads SFDVKD. V gave up 7 bases and J gave up 6 bases, with 17 bases separating them. The CDR3 sequence: CATRDNLVGAEAFF. In DNA form, the CDR3 reads TGTGCCACCAGGGACAACCTTGTGGGCGCTGAAGCTTTCTTT.

The V gene is TRBV12-3 or TRBV12-4, the J gene TRBJ1-2; TRBD1 matches at 11 bases. This CDR3 has 15 residues. The junction had 8 bases not matched to a gene; V was cut back by 6 bases and J by 5 bases. The CDR3 region has the DNA TGTGCCAGCAGCCTTAGCCGGGACAGGGGGTATGGCTACACCTTC. Its translation is CASSLSRDRGYGYTF.

This clonotype was counted ten times or more. This rearrangement joins TRBV2 to TRBJ1-5; 11 bases fit TRBD1. This CDR3 contains 15 residues. The germline V gene encodes CDR1 SNHLY and CDR2 FYNNEI. The V segment lost 6 bases and the J segment 9 bases; nucleotides outside the gene matches: 10. DNA for the CDR3: TGTGCCAGCAGACCGGGACAGGGGGGTGGATCGCCCCAGCATTTT. Residues: CASRPGQGGGSPQHF.

This clonotype has more than one count but fewer than ten. V usage is TRBV12-3 or TRBV12-4 and J usage is TRBJ1-6, with TRBD1 as a possible D gene (5 bases). CDR3 length: 15 residues. V lost 8 bases and J lost 7, with 18 bases in between. The DNA for the CDR3 is TGTGCCAGCGGGCCCGGGGGGGGACGAAATTCACCCCTCCACTTT. Translating gives CASGPGGGRNSPLHF.